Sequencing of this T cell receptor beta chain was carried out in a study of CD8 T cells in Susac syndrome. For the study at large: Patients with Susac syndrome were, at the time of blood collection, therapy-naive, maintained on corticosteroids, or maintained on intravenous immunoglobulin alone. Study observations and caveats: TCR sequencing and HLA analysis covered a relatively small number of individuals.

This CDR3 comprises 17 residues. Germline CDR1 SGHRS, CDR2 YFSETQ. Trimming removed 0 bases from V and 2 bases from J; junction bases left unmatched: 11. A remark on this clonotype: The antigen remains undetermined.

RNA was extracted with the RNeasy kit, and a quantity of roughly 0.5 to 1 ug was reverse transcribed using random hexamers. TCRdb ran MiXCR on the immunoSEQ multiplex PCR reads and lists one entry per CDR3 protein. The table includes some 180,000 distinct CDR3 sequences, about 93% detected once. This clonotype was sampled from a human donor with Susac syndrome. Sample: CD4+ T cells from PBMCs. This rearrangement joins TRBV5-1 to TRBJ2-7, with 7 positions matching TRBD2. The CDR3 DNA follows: TGCGCCAGCAGCTTGGGGGTTTTAGGCGGGGGTCCCTACGAGCAGTACTTC. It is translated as CASSLGVLGGGPYEQYF.